These 29 T cell receptor beta chains were sequenced from one sample in a study of OX40 agonist ivuxolimab in advanced cancers. The protocol used for the library was the immunoSEQ multiplex PCR assay. The immuneACCESS repertoire file appears here via TCRdb, limited to in-frame rearrangements. These files lack a portion of the clones; in checked studies, under half of the deficit traces to unresolved V genes, and the cause of the others is not known. The sample has roughly 62,000 clones on record, around 80% of them singletons. The ten largest clones represent 2% to 3% of the sample. Source: CD4+ or CD8+ T cells sorted from blood, taken in a trial of the OX40 agonist ivuxolimab. Receptors originate from an adult with an advanced solid tumor such as melanoma, head and neck, liver or kidney cancer.

This chain links TRBV6-7 with TRBJ2-6; D is uncertain. TRBV6-7 is identified as an open reading frame with a role that is uncertain. This CDR3 is 18 amino acids long. With 3 bases removed from V and 5 bases from J, the gap between germline ends came to 20 bases. CDR3 DNA: TGTGCCAGCAGTTATCGCCGGCGTTTACAAAGTCGGGCCAACGTCCTGACTTTC. This gives the protein CASSYRRRLQSRANVLTF.

The chain employs TRBV10-2 and TRBJ1-6; 7 bases are a match to TRBD1. Germline values: CDR1 WSHSY, CDR2 SAAADI. V gave up 8 bases and J gave up 5 bases; unmatched junction bases: 9. CDR3 length: 15 residues. CDR3 nucleotides: TGCGCCAGCGGAAGCTCGGGACAGAATAATTCACCCCTCCACTTT. Its translation is CASGSSGQNNSPLHF.

Details on this clone: At one of its ends the junction is not consistent with the germline gene, which may arise from a read error. The chain joins TRBV10-3 to TRBJ1-1; 7 nucleotides agree with TRBD1. Germline lookup yields CDR1 ENHRY and CDR2 SYGVKD. CDR3 length: 13 residues. CDR3 DNA: TGTGCCATTAGTGCACAGGGGTACACTGAAGCTTTCTTT. Translation gives CAISAQGYTEAFF.

This rearrangement joins TRBV7-2 to TRBJ2-1; D ambiguous. This CDR3 is built from 11 residues. CDR1 and CDR2 (germline): SGHTA, FQGNSA. Between the trimmed V and J ends, which lost 1 base and 8 bases, there was a span of 3 bases. As DNA, the CDR3 is TGTGCCAGCAGCTTAGTCGATGAGCAGTTCTTC. It translates to CASSLVDEQFF.

The chain joins TRBV5-1 to TRBJ1-6; 10 positions match TRBD1. The germline V gene encodes CDR1 SGHRS and CDR2 YFSETQ. The CDR3 sequence is 16 residues long. Trimming removed 2 bases from V and 7 bases from J; junction bases left unmatched: 6. The CDR3: CASSFEPGQGNSPLHF. In DNA, the CDR3 is TGCGCCAGCAGCTTCGAGCCGGGACAGGGGAATTCACCCCTCCACTTT.

The chain employs TRBV7-6 and TRBJ1-1; D is ambiguous. Germline CDR1 is SGHVS and CDR2 is FNYEAQ. The V and J ends lost 5 bases and 2 bases respectively, with 9 bases between them. The CDR3 is made up of 13 amino acids. The CDR3, as DNA: TGTGCCAGCAGCCGTGGTGTAAACACTGAAGCTTTCTTT. Its protein product is CASSRGVNTEAFF.

V is TRBV6-1 and J is TRBJ1-2, with D hard to call. The CDR3 covers 14 residues. V was clipped by 4 bases and J by 4 bases, with 13 bases between them. Germline CDR1 is MNHNS and CDR2 is SASEGT. The CDR3 DNA is TGTGCCAGCAGTGTTTATGGGCAGCTCTATGGCTACACCTTC. It is translated as CASSVYGQLYGYTF.

The CDR3 here is CASSFRDRGDKNIQYF. CDR3 coding DNA: TGCGCCAGCAGCTTCCGGGACAGGGGGGACAAAAACATTCAGTACTTC. The chain has TRBV5-1 and TRBJ2-4, with 11 bases fitting TRBD1. The V gene's germline CDR1 is SGHRS and CDR2 YFSETQ. Trimming at V came to 2 bases and at J to 3 bases, leaving 4 bases not matched to a gene. This CDR3 region has 16 residues.

The V gene is TRBV7-3, the J gene TRBJ1-1; 7 bases fit TRBD1. CDR1 and CDR2 from the germline V gene are SGHTA and FQGTGA. J gave up 1 base and V 5 bases, and 4 bases lay outside the gene matches. This CDR3 comprises 14 residues. CDR3 sequence: CASSRQGTNTEAFF. The CDR3 coding sequence is TGTGCCAGCAGCCGACAGGGAACGAACACTGAAGCTTTCTTT. Filled out from reference TRBV7-3 and TRBJ1-1, the complete variable domain reads GAGVSQTPSNKVTEKGKYVELRCDPISGHTALYWYRQSLGQGPEFLIYFQGTGAADDSGLPNDRFFAVRPEGSVSTLKIQRTERGDSAVYLCASSRQGTNTEAFFGQGTRLTVV.

The chain is built from TRBV28 and TRBJ2-7, with D maybe TRBD2 (5 bases). The CDR3 contains 13 residues. The ends were cut back, 3 bases at V and 4 bases at J, with 10 bases in the middle. Germline CDR1 and CDR2: MDHEN and SYDVKM. This chain's CDR3 is CASSLSGLYEQYF. The CDR3, as DNA: TGTGCCAGCAGTTTGAGCGGTCTGTACGAGCAGTACTTC. Based on the CDR3 plus reference TRBV28 and TRBJ2-7, the full variable domain is DVKVTQSSRYLVKRTGEKVFLECVQDMDHENMFWYRQDPGLGLRLIYFSYDVKMKEKGDIPEGYSVSREKKERFSLILESASTNQTSMYLCASSLSGLYEQYFGPGTRLTVT.

In DNA, the CDR3 is TGCGCCAGCAGCTTGACAGGGAGCCCCTACAATGAGCAGTTCTTC. Encoded protein: CASSLTGSPYNEQFF. This chain links TRBV5-1 with TRBJ2-1; possibly TRBD1 for D (6 bases). The CDR3 contains 15 residues. Looked up from germline, CDR1 is SGHRS and CDR2 is YFSETQ. The V gene lost 1 base and the J gene lost 2 bases, with 10 bases spanning the gap.

This clone was observed once. CDR3 nucleotides: TGTGCCAGCAGCTTTCGGCCACAGGGCTACACTGAAGCTTTCTTT. Amino acid sequence: CASSFRPQGYTEAFF. This chain uses TRBV27 with TRBJ1-1, with a weak D call TRBD1 (6 bases). V was shortened by 6 bases and J by 3 bases, with 17 bases between the two germline ends. The CDR3 length is 15 residues. The germline V gene has CDR1 MNHEY and CDR2 SMNVEV (reference sequence).

In this sample, this clone turned up once. The rearrangement links TRBV11-3 to TRBJ2-5, with 8 positions matching TRBD2. The CDR3 length is 14 residues. The J segment lost 1 base and the V segment lost 5 bases, leaving 3 bases of the junction unmatched. Germline V gives CDR1 SGHNT, CDR2 YENEEA. The CDR3 coding sequence is TGTGCCAGCAGCGTCGGGGGGGCCCAAGAGACCCAGTACTTC. This gives the protein CASSVGGAQETQYF.

The chain has TRBV5-1 and TRBJ2-6; a weak D match, TRBD1 (6 bases). Trimming took 7 bases from V and 3 from J, leaving 14 bases between them. CDR3 size: 15 residues. Germline lookup yields CDR1 SGHRS and CDR2 YFSETQ. The CDR3 nucleotides are TGCGCCAGCCGGACAGAGGAGGTTGGGGCCAACGTCCTGACTTTC. Translating it yields CASRTEEVGANVLTF.

Only one count was recorded for this clone. J is TRBJ1-1 and V is TRBV28; 12 bases align to TRBD1. The length of the CDR3 is 14 residues. V lost 5 bases to trimming and J lost 12 bases; unmatched junction nucleotides: 10. Germline lookup yields CDR1 MDHEN and CDR2 SYDVKM. The CDR3 region is CASSPGTGGGETFF. DNA for the CDR3: TGTGCCAGCAGTCCCGGGACAGGGGGCGGAGAGACTTTCTTT. Using reference TRBV28 and TRBJ1-1 for the parts outside the CDR3, the full variable domain is DVKVTQSSRYLVKRTGEKVFLECVQDMDHENMFWYRQDPGLGLRLIYFSYDVKMKEKGDIPEGYSVSREKKERFSLILESASTNQTSMYLCASSPGTGGGETFFGQGTRLTVV.

V is TRBV6-1 and J is TRBJ1-3; unclear D gene. Looked up from germline, CDR1 is MNHNS and CDR2 is SASEGT. With 3 bases removed from V and 4 bases from J, the gap between germline ends came to 10 bases. This CDR3 is built from 14 residues. DNA for the CDR3: TGTGCCAGCAGTGACAGGCTCTTGGGAAACACCATATATTTT. This sequence encodes CASSDRLLGNTIYF.

CDR3 nucleotide sequence: TGTGCCAGCAGCTCAATAGCGCTGGCAGATACGCAGTATTTT. Protein product: CASSSIALADTQYF. The rearrangement uses TRBV5-5 and TRBJ2-3; D is perhaps TRBD2 (5 bases). V lost 3 bases and J lost 4, with 12 bases in between. The germline CDR1 and CDR2 sequences are SGHKS and YYEKEE (reference sequence). There are 14 residues in the CDR3. Looking up the rest from reference TRBV5-5 and TRBJ2-3 gives the full variable domain: DAGVTQSPTHLIKTRGQQVTLRCSPISGHKSVSWYQQVLGQGPQFIFQYYEKEERGRGNFPDRFSARQFPNYSSELNVNALLLGDSALYLCASSSIALADTQYFGPGTRLTVL.

The chain employs TRBV5-1 and TRBJ1-2; a possible D gene is TRBD1 (5 bases). The CDR3 loop spans 15 amino acids. V lost 0 bases, J lost 5 bases, and 14 bases lay in between. CDR1 and CDR2 from the germline V gene are SGHRS and YFSETQ. CDR3 in DNA: TGCGCCAGCAGCTTGGCCAGTCAGGAGGGGTATGGCTACACCTTC. It specifies CASSLASQEGYGYTF. The complete variable domain, with remaining parts taken from reference TRBV5-1 and TRBJ1-2, reads KAGVTQTPRYLIKTRGQQVTLSCSPISGHRSVSWYQQTPGQGLQFLFEYFSETQRNKGNFPGRFSGRQFSNSRSEMNVSTLELGDSALYLCASSLASQEGYGYTFGSGTRLTVV.

CDR3 coding DNA: TGTGCCAGCAGCCCTCAGGGGAATAATGAAAAACTGTTTTTT. Translation gives CASSPQGNNEKLFF. This sequence joins TRBV5-6 and TRBJ1-4, with D possibly TRBD1 on 6 matching bases. The germline V and J ends were trimmed by 4 bases and 4 bases, with 11 bases remaining between them. The CDR3 sequence is 14 residues long. Germline CDR1 reads SGHDT; CDR2 reads YYEEEE.

This clone was counted only a few times. V gene TRBV7-6 combines with J gene TRBJ2-5; the match to TRBD1 covers 7 bases. With 5 bases clipped from V and 7 bases from J, the junction kept 22 bases outside the gene matches. CDR1 and CDR2 (germline): SGHVS, FNYEAQ. The CDR3 runs to 18 residues. The DNA for the CDR3 is TGTGCCAGCAGCCAACCTTGGGACAGATGGGGGACGCAGGGGACCCAGTACTTC. Protein sequence: CASSQPWDRWGTQGTQYF.

This sequence joins TRBV10-3 and TRBJ2-5; a possible D gene is TRBD1 (5 bases). The CDR3 is 15 amino acids. V gave up 4 bases and J gave up 9 bases, with 21 bases separating them. Germline V gene data show CDR1 as ENHRY and CDR2 as SYGVKD. Written as DNA, the CDR3 is TGTGCCATCAGTGGGGTGGGGCCCAACGATATGGCCCAGTACTTC. It yields the protein CAISGVGPNDMAQYF.

DNA for the CDR3: TGCGCCAGCAGCGGGGGGCCGGGAATTACTTATGGCTACACCTTC. Translated, it gives CASSGGPGITYGYTF. The V call is TRBV5-1, the J call TRBJ1-2, with a possible D match to TRBD1 (6 bases). V was trimmed by 4 bases and J by 5 bases, leaving 18 bases between them. Germline CDR1 SGHRS, CDR2 YFSETQ. This CDR3 spans 15 amino acids.

In its sample, this clone was seen once. The V call is TRBV6-5, the J call TRBJ1-4, with D possibly matching TRBD1 (5 bases). Germline V gene data show CDR1 as MNHEY and CDR2 as SVGAGI. The CDR3 runs to 15 residues. Trimming removed 6 bases at V and 4 bases at J, with 15 bases between. CDR3 coding DNA: TGTGCCAGCAGCGGCCGACAGTTGGGTAATGAAAAACTGTTTTTT. The encoded protein is CASSGRQLGNEKLFF.

The gene calls are TRBV28 and TRBJ1-2; D uncertain. The V gene's germline CDR1 is MDHEN and CDR2 SYDVKM. The V gene lost 6 bases and the J gene lost 2 bases, with 10 bases spanning the gap. The CDR3 covers 13 residues. The CDR3 DNA is TGTGCCAGCAGCCCCCGGCCGAACTATGGCTACACCTTC. Translation: CASSPRPNYGYTF.

This chain links TRBV6-1 with TRBJ1-1; D is unresolved. Deletions cut 9 bases from V and 1 base from J, with 12 bases between. Germline V gene data show CDR1 as MNHNS and CDR2 as SASEGT. This CDR3 contains 13 residues. In nucleotides, the CDR3 is TGTGCCAGTGCTAAACGGGCGAACACTGAAGCTTTCTTT. It encodes CASAKRANTEAFF.

The chain carries TRBV6-1 and TRBJ2-7; D is unclear. This CDR3 contains 16 residues. In germline, CDR1 is MNHNS, CDR2 SASEGT. Trimming took off 2 bases at V and 0 bases at J, with 14 bases between the two ends. Here the CDR3 reads CASSEQAAGSSYEQYF. Here the CDR3 DNA reads TGTGCCAGCAGTGAACAGGCGGCTGGAAGCTCCTACGAGCAGTACTTC.

The chain uses TRBV18 and TRBJ2-5; possible D gene TRBD2, 6 bases. Between the trimmed V and J ends, which lost 7 bases and 1 base, there was a span of 16 bases. The germline gives CDR1 KGHSH, CDR2 LQKENI. CDR3 length equals 15 residues. CDR3 loop: CASLQTYGGQETQYF. The DNA of the CDR3 is TGTGCCAGCTTACAAACCTACGGGGGCCAAGAGACCCAGTACTTC.

There are a few counts of this clone. This sequence joins TRBV14 and TRBJ2-7, with D hard to call. This CDR3 spans 12 amino acids. The germline V and J ends were trimmed by 3 bases and 6 bases, with 9 bases remaining between them. Germline V gives CDR1 SGHDN, CDR2 FVKESK. CDR3 DNA sequence: TGTGCCAGCAGCCATACCGCGGCCGAGCAGTACTTC. As protein: CASSHTAAEQYF. Variable domain in full (rest from reference TRBV14 and TRBJ2-7): EAGVTQFPSHSVIEKGQTVTLRCDPISGHDNLYWYRRVMGKEIKFLLHFVKESKQDESGMPNNRFLAERTGGTYSTLKVQPAELEDSGVYFCASSHTAAEQYFGPGTRLTVT.

The chain joins TRBV5-1 to TRBJ2-1; no definite D call. Trimming took off 1 base at V and 6 bases at J, with 8 bases between the two ends. In germline, CDR1 is SGHRS, CDR2 YFSETQ. The CDR3 is 13 amino acids. CDR3 residues: CASSLSTSNEQFF. Written as DNA, the CDR3 is TGCGCCAGCAGCTTGTCCACAAGCAATGAGCAGTTCTTC.